This is a list of T cell receptor beta chains from one sample in a study of spatial heterogeneity in lung cancer. TCRdb re-called the 5' RACE reads through MiXCR, storing one row per CDR3 protein. The sample carries approximately 40,000 distinct CDR3 sequences, around 5.5% recorded once. The sequenced sample was PBMCs, obtained at surgery. The origin of the receptors is a female donor with early-stage non-small cell lung cancer. The CDR3 runs from the conserved cysteine through the conserved F or W. A D gene is named only where the DNA matches it firmly. Clone size is not always given. Where it is, it says once, few, many or a class for expanded clones.

size	V	D	J	CDR3	DNA
many	TRBV2	TRBD2	TRBJ2-7	CASSGAGGVEQYF	TGTGCCAGCAGTGGGGCGGGGGGAGTGGAGCAGTACTTC
-	TRBV5-6	TRBD2	TRBJ2-7	CASNPRTSVSYEQYF	TGTGCCAGCAACCCAAGGACTAGCGTGTCCTACGAGCAGTACTTC
many	TRBV5-1	TRBD2	TRBJ2-1	CASSLLLAGANNEQFF	TGCGCCAGCAGCTTGTTACTAGCGGGGGCTAACAATGAGCAGTTCTTC
few	TRBV20-1	TRBD1	TRBJ1-1	CSANRGRMGTEAFF	TGCAGTGCTAACAGGGGGCGGATGGGCACTGAAGCTTTCTTT
many	TRBV24-1	-	TRBJ1-5	CATSDPRGGAHQPQHF	TGTGCCACCAGTGATCCGCGAGGGGGGGCGCATCAGCCCCAGCATTTT
many	TRBV29-1	-	TRBJ2-5	CSVVSEWETQYF	TGCAGCGTTGTTTCCGAGTGGGAGACCCAGTACTTC
many	TRBV5-1	-	TRBJ1-1	CASSPSEGMNTEAFF	TGCGCCAGCAGCCCCAGTGAGGGCATGAACACTGAAGCTTTCTTT
many	TRBV23-1	TRBD1	TRBJ2-7	CASSQKTGASSYEQYF	TGCGCCAGCAGTCAAAAGACAGGGGCCAGCTCCTACGAGCAGTACTTC
few	TRBV20-1	-	TRBJ1-4	CSAQPPLGALGANEKLFF	TGCAGTGCTCAACCTCCTTTAGGGGCACTCGGGGCTAATGAAAAACTGTTTTTT
many	TRBV5-1	-	TRBJ2-7	CASSLGQGGEQYF	TGCGCCAGCAGCTTGGGGCAGGGGGGCGAGCAGTACTTC
many	TRBV9	TRBD2	TRBJ2-3	CASSTGLAGATDTQYF	TGTGCCAGCAGCACGGGACTAGCGGGGGCCACAGATACGCAGTATTTT
many	TRBV10-1	TRBD1	TRBJ1-5	CASRDRGYSNQPQHF	TGCGCCAGCAGAGACAGGGGATATAGCAATCAGCCCCAGCATTTT
-	TRBV11-2	-	TRBJ1-2	CASRGLKTGANYGYTF	TGTGCCAGCAGGGGACTTAAGACAGGAGCTAACTATGGCTACACCTTC
many	TRBV4-3	-	TRBJ2-3	CASSQARGTDTQYF	TGCGCCAGCAGCCAGGCCAGGGGAACAGATACGCAGTATTTT
many	TRBV20-1	-	TRBJ2-7	CSAVGLSYEQYF	TGCAGTGCTGTGGGACTTTCCTACGAGCAGTACTTC
many	TRBV5-6	-	TRBJ2-1	CASGGAWNEQFF	TGTGCCAGCGGGGGGGCCTGGAATGAGCAGTTCTTC